A single sample is the source of the 2 T cell receptor beta chains below, sequenced in a study of blood T cell repertoires in COVID-19. Profiled with immunoSEQ multiplex PCR; TCRdb holds only in-frame clones, not every one. Of more than 80,000 clones listed, roughly four fifths are singletons. Specimen: peripheral blood. The receptors stem from a man in his forties or fifties with active or convalescent COVID-19.

This chain links TRBV4-1 with TRBJ1-4; D might be TRBD1 (5 bases). The length of the CDR3 is 16 residues. The V end lost 1 base, the J end lost 2 bases, and 11 bases lay between the germline ends. Germline lookup yields CDR1 MGHRA and CDR2 YSYEKL. This CDR3 is CASSQVLAGTNEKLFF. CDR3 DNA: TGCGCCAGCAGCCAAGTCTTAGCAGGGACTAATGAAAAACTGTTTTTT.

Concerning this clone itself: Other DNA variants within this sample encode the same CDR3. This sequence joins TRBV6-6 and TRBJ1-5; unclear D gene. The germline V gene has CDR1 MNHNY and CDR2 SVGAGI (reference sequence). The CDR3 is 14 amino acids. The V end lost 2 bases, the J end lost 3 bases, and 8 bases lay between the germline ends. The chain's CDR3 is CASSYAEDNQPQHF. CDR3 sequence (DNA): TGTGCCAGCAGTTACGCCGAGGACAATCAGCCCCAGCATTTT.